A selection of T cell receptor beta chains follows, all from one sample in a study of Graves' ophthalmopathy and Graves' hyperthyroidism. TCRdb fed the multiplex PCR reads into MiXCR, producing one record per CDR3 protein. This sample carries around 1,200,000 distinct CDR3 sequences, about two fifths of them seen once, and the ten largest clones take 8.5% to 14%. The sequenced sample consisted of peripheral blood or thyroid tissue (not recorded which). These receptor sequences come from an adult man with Graves' hyperthyroidism. Each CDR3 is given with its conserved first and last residue. Clone size is stated in some rows and not others, as once, few, many or a class when expanded.

clone_size | v_call | cdr3_aa
few | TRBV3-1 | CASSQGYGELFF
many | TRBV12-3/TRBV12-4 | CASSSRQGTNF
many | TRBV5-6 | CASSAVAGGMNTEAFF
many | TRBV29-1 | CSVKGTSDRAFF
many | TRBV20-1 | CSARDVAVNTGELFF
many | TRBV20-1 | CSARDVKEEKLFF
few | TRBV5-4 | CASSRQGAVEQYF
once | TRBV29-1 | CSVVGSGGNTIYF
. | TRBV29-1 | CSVMGGGNTGELFF
. | TRBV7-3 | CASSLACGGRNQPQHF
. | TRBV2 | CASLVGANVLTF
. | TRBV10-2 | CASSATRDRGSYEQYF
. | TRBV4-1 | CASSRLGQGASEQYF
many | TRBV24-1 | CATGGDRGYEQYF
many | TRBV7-8 | CASSGRTGSYNSPLHF
. | TRBV11-1 | CASSLAGGYGTQYF
many | TRBV24-1 | CATKGEGETQYF
. | TRBV30 | CAWSGYDGYTF
many | TRBV20-1 | CSATGTGLYEQYF
many | TRBV20-1 | CSAPGLGGELFF
. | TRBV12-3/TRBV12-4 | CASSFGTGGFEAFF
many | TRBV5-8 | CASNTMDRARYHQETQYF
many | TRBV25-1 | CASSETGTRREQYF
few | TRBV7-9 | CASTRPQGQGATEAFF
many | TRBV5-5 | CASSLRTVLTEAFF
. | TRBV5-1 | CASTSGGLAQKETQYF
. | TRBV20-1 | CSARRAVGLAWETQYF
many | TRBV10-3 | CAISESGRLQETQYF
many | TRBV7-9 | CASSSSSGPEETQYF
once | TRBV29-1 | CSVPGTGGSETQYF
. | TRBV3-1 | CASSQGGITEAFF
few | TRBV4-1 | CASSHGGTSAIYEQYF
many | TRBV7-9 | CASSLSGSLKLFF
. | TRBV20-1 | CSARDRRGFEKLFF
. | TRBV14 | CASSQAAQGTQYF
. | TRBV20-1 | CRGGSGTGGKNEQYF
many | TRBV10-2 | CASSEPDSNYGYTF
many | TRBV11-2 | CASSLAHRANTEAFF
many | TRBV5-1 | CASSLDQGAREQYF
many | TRBV2 | CASSRAENTEAFF
few | TRBV9 | CASSPLGQLPAYEQYF
few | TRBV20-1 | CSAREEGESHFGYTF
many | TRBV20-1 | CSASSSYGETQYF
few | TRBV12-3/TRBV12-4 | CASSLSSTPHGYTF
. | TRBV29-1 | CSVRPGTAFYEQYF
. | TRBV10-2 | CASIPSSFYPGELFF
many | TRBV12-3/TRBV12-4 | CASSFKDQPQHF
. | TRBV10-2 | CASSEALRGIGYTF
. | TRBV7-8 | CASSSLTYGYTF
many | TRBV9 | CASSVEDADTGELFF
many | TRBV19 | CASSTGQQPGELFF
. | TRBV10-3 | CAICSREGTEAFF